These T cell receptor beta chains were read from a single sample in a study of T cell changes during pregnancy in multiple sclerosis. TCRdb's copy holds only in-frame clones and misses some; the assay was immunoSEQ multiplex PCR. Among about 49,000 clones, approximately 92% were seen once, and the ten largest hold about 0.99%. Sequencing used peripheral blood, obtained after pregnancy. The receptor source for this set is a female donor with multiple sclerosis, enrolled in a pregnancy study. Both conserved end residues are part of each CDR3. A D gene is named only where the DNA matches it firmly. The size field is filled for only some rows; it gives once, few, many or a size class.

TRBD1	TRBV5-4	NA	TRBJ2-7	TGTGCCAGCAGCGGGACAGGGGCGGACGAGCAGTACTTC	CASSGTGADEQYF
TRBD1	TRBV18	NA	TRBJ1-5	TGTGCCAGCTCTCCACTCGGACAGGGGAGCAATCAGCCCCAGCATTTT	CASSPLGQGSNQPQHF
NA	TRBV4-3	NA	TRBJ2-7	TGCGCCAGCAGCCAAGGAGCGGACGGCCTCTCCTACGAGCAGTACTTC	CASSQGADGLSYEQYF
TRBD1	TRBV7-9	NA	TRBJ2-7	TGTGCCAGCAGCTTAGGAGGGCGACAGGGGGCGGGCGAGCAGTACTTC	CASSLGGRQGAGEQYF
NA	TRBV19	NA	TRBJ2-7	TGTGCCAGTAAGGAGGGTGCCGAGCAGTACTTC	CASKEGAEQYF
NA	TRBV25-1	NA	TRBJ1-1	TGTGCCAGCAGGACCCCGACGGGACTCGCTTTCTTT	CASRTPTGLAFF
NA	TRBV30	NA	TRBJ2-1	TGTGCCTGGAGTGTGAGACAGCATGAGCAGTTCTTC	CAWSVRQHEQFF
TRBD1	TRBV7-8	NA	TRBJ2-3	TGTGCCAGCAGCTCCACAGGGGCAGATACGCAGTATTTT	CASSSTGADTQYF
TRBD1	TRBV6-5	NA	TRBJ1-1	TGTGCCACCCGACAGGGTCAAAACACTGAAGCTTTCTTT	CATRQGQNTEAFF
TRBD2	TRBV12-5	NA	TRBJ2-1	TGTGCTAGTGGTTTGGGTAGCGGGGGGGTCTATGAGCAGTTCTTC	CASGLGSGGVYEQFF
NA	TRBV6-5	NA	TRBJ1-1	TGTGCCAGCAGTTACGGGGGGGGGATCCGGTACACTGAAGCTTTCTTT	CASSYGGGIRYTEAFF
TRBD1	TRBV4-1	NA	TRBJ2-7	TGCGCCAGCAGCCACAGGGTTCAGGACAGGGGTTCCGAGCAGTACTTC	CASSHRVQDRGSEQYF
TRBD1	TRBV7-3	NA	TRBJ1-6	TGTGCCAGCAGCTTACGACAGGGGAATTCACCCCTCCACTTT	CASSLRQGNSPLHF
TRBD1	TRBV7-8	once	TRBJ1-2	TGTGCCAGCAGCTTAATGGACAGGCCCGTGGGCTACACCTTC	CASSLMDRPVGYTF
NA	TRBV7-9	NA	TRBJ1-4	TGTGCCAGCAGCCTGCTAGGATCTCCAGAAAAGGAAAAACTGTTTTTT	CASSLLGSPEKEKLFF
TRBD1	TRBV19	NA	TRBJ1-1	TGTGCCAGTAGTAGGGGGGGACAGGCCATGAAACCGGGGGCTTTCTTT	CASSRGGQAMKPGAFF
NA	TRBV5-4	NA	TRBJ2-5	TGTGCCAGCAGCTCCCTGGTACACGTCAGGGCTGGGGAGACCCAGTACTTC	CASSSLVHVRAGETQYF
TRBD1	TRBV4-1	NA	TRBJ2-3	TGCGCCAGCAGCCCCCGGGACAGGGGAACAGATACGCAGTATTTT	CASSPRDRGTDTQYF
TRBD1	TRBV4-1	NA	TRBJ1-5	TGCGCCAGCAGCCTTAGGACAGGGGATCAGCCCCAGCATTTT	CASSLRTGDQPQHF
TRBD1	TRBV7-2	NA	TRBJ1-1	TGTGCCAGCAGCCCACAGGGGGCGAGCACTGAAGCTTTCTTT	CASSPQGASTEAFF
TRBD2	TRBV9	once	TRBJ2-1	TGTGCCAGCAGCGAGCCCCTGAGCGGGGGGGGCAATGAGCAGTTCTTC	CASSEPLSGGGNEQFF
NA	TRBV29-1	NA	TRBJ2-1	TGCAGCGTTGAAGGGGGCCATGACTACAATGAGCAGTTCTTC	CSVEGGHDYNEQFF
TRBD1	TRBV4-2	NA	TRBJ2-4	TGTGCCAGCAGCCGAGAGGGACAGGGATTAAACATTCAGTACTTC	CASSREGQGLNIQYF
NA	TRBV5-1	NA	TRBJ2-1	TGCGCCAGCAGCCTAAGGGCAGACAGCTCCTACAATGAGCAGTTCTTC	CASSLRADSSYNEQFF
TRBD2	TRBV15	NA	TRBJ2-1	TGTGCCACTAGGACTAGCGGGGATTGGGCAAATGAGCAGTTCTTC	CATRTSGDWANEQFF
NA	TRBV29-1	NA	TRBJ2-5	TGCAGCGTTGAATTTCAAAGGGGGACCCAGTACTTC	CSVEFQRGTQYF